A single sample gave rise to the 17 T cell receptor beta chains below, sequenced in a study of CD8+ T cells in alopecia areata. Extracted RNA was reverse transcribed, and the resulting cDNA served as sequencing template. Produced via immunoSEQ multiplex PCR; TCRdb's table is partial and in-frame only. The sample includes 100,000 to 150,000 clones, 45% to 50% seen only once; the top ten take over 9.5%. The sample comprised NKG2D-low CD8+ T cells sorted from blood. The receptors were gathered from a human donor with alopecia areata.

This clone has just a few counts. The chain uses TRBV29-1 and TRBJ2-7, with D uncertain. Germline V gene sequence: CDR1 SQVTM, CDR2 ANQGSEA. This CDR3 is 12 amino acids long. The V end was cut by 6 bases, the J end by 2 bases, with 11 bases between. The CDR3 region has the DNA TGCAGCGTCAAGGCAGAAACCTACGAGCAGTACTTC. It translates to CSVKAETYEQYF.

This clone was seen once. The chain couples TRBV27 to TRBJ1-2; 7 positions agree with TRBD1. The germline gives CDR1 MNHEY, CDR2 SMNVEV (reference sequence). CDR3 size: 14 residues. The J segment lost 5 bases and the V segment lost 3 bases, leaving 6 bases of the junction unmatched. The CDR3 protein is CASSFTGTEYGYTF. In DNA, the CDR3 is TGTGCCAGCAGTTTCACCGGGACAGAGTATGGCTACACCTTC.

This clone was seen a few times. In DNA form, the CDR3 reads TGCAGCGTTGCCCGGACTAACTTCCCCACCGATACGCAGTATTTT. It codes for CSVARTNFPTDTQYF. The chain employs TRBV29-1 and TRBJ2-3; D possibly corresponds to TRBD2 (6 bases). Between the trimmed V and J ends, which lost 4 bases and 6 bases, there was a span of 20 bases. This CDR3 is built from 15 residues. The germline gives CDR1 SQVTM, CDR2 ANQGSEA.

The V call is TRBV27, the J call TRBJ1-5; 8 bases map to TRBD1. CDR1 and CDR2 from the germline V gene are MNHEY and SMNVEV (reference sequence). V was clipped by 5 bases and J by 6 bases; unmatched bases: 9. This CDR3 is 15 amino acids long. For the CDR3, the DNA is TGTGCCAGCAGTCCCCGCCCAGGGGGCGTTCAGCCCCAGCATTTT. The encoded protein is CASSPRPGGVQPQHF.

This clone was detected only a few times. J is TRBJ2-6 and V is TRBV29-1, with D possibly matching TRBD2 (5 bases). The CDR3 contains 15 residues. The germline V gene encodes CDR1 SQVTM and CDR2 ANQGSEA. Trimming took off 3 bases at V and 2 bases at J, with 11 bases between the two ends. CDR3 sequence: CSVEDGVTGANVLTF. DNA for the CDR3: TGCAGCGTTGAGGACGGGGTGACTGGGGCCAACGTCCTGACTTTC. The whole variable domain, remainder taken from reference TRBV29-1 and TRBJ2-6, is SAVISQKPSRDICQRGTSLTIQCQVDSQVTMMFWYRQQPGQSLTLIATANQGSEATYESGFVIDKFPISRPNLTFSTLTVSNMSPEDSSIYLCSVEDGVTGANVLTFGAGSRLTVL.

This clone has only a few counts. The J gene is TRBJ2-1, the V gene TRBV29-1, with TRBD2 identical over 11 bases. The CDR3 sequence is 16 residues long. With 4 bases clipped from V and 0 bases from J, the junction kept 5 bases outside the gene matches. Germline CDR1 reads SQVTM; CDR2 reads ANQGSEA. CDR3 protein: CSVGIAGGSSYNEQFF. The CDR3 coding sequence is TGCAGCGTTGGGATAGCGGGGGGGAGCTCCTACAATGAGCAGTTCTTC.

This clone turned up a few times. V is TRBV29-1 and J is TRBJ2-5, with D perhaps given as TRBD1 or TRBD2 (5 bases each). Trimming took 1 base from V and 9 from J, leaving 21 bases between them. CDR1 and CDR2 from the germline V gene are SQVTM and ANQGSEA. The CDR3 covers 15 residues. The CDR3 coding sequence is TGCAGCGTTGAAGGTGGGGACCGAATCCCGGATTCCCAGTACTTC. Translated, it gives CSVEGGDRIPDSQYF. Drawing the rest from reference TRBV29-1 and TRBJ2-5, the complete variable domain is SAVISQKPSRDICQRGTSLTIQCQVDSQVTMMFWYRQQPGQSLTLIATANQGSEATYESGFVIDKFPISRPNLTFSTLTVSNMSPEDSSIYLCSVEGGDRIPDSQYFGPGTRLLVL.

V gene TRBV5-1 combines with J gene TRBJ2-3; D is perhaps TRBD2 (6 bases). The CDR3 covers 16 residues. The V gene lost 5 bases and the J gene lost 6 bases, with 22 bases spanning the gap. Germline CDR1 reads SGHRS; CDR2 reads YFSETQ. The CDR3 region is CASRSTGEFLPDTQYF. Here the CDR3 DNA reads TGCGCCAGCAGGTCAACGGGAGAGTTTCTGCCGGATACGCAGTATTTT.

J is TRBJ1-2 and V is TRBV4-1, with D tentatively TRBD1 (5 bases). V was clipped by 4 bases and J by 4 bases, with 13 bases between them. The CDR3 contains 14 residues. Per the germline V gene, CDR1 is MGHRA and CDR2 is YSYEKL. CDR3 in DNA: TGCGCCAGCAGCCCACCGGGGGATTTCTATGGCTACACCTTC. Translating it yields CASSPPGDFYGYTF.

The chain combines TRBV29-1 with TRBJ1-4; perhaps TRBD1 as D (6 bases). This CDR3 is 16 amino acids long. Germline assignment: CDR1 SQVTM and CDR2 ANQGSEA. Between the trimmed V and J ends, which lost 4 bases and 0 bases, there was a span of 15 bases. CDR3 protein: CSVVAQGTATNEKLFF. The CDR3 nucleotides are TGCAGCGTTGTTGCGCAGGGGACCGCAACTAATGAAAAACTGTTTTTT. The complete variable domain, with remaining parts taken from reference TRBV29-1 and TRBJ1-4, reads SAVISQKPSRDICQRGTSLTIQCQVDSQVTMMFWYRQQPGQSLTLIATANQGSEATYESGFVIDKFPISRPNLTFSTLTVSNMSPEDSSIYLCSVVAQGTATNEKLFFGSGTQLSVL.

The chain couples TRBV7-9 to TRBJ1-2; perhaps TRBD1 as D (5 bases). CDR3 length: 12 amino acids. The germline CDR1 and CDR2 sequences are SEHNR and FQNEAQ (reference sequence). Deletions cut 3 bases from V and 7 bases from J, with 9 bases between. The CDR3 loop reads CASSFQGPGYTF. CDR3 bases: TGTGCCAGCAGCTTCCAGGGTCCTGGCTACACCTTC.

J is TRBJ2-3 and V is TRBV29-1; TRBD2 matches 9 bases. The CDR3 covers 15 residues. Trimming took 7 bases from V and 2 from J; bases not matched to a gene: 10. Germline V gene lookup returns CDR1 SQVTM and CDR2 ANQGSEA. Here the CDR3 reads CSAEPTSGLTDTQYF. DNA for the CDR3: TGCAGCGCCGAGCCTACTAGCGGGCTCACAGATACGCAGTATTTT.

In this sample, this clone turned up a few times. The chain's CDR3 is CSADMGQAGGYTF. The CDR3 coding sequence is TGCAGCGCCGACATGGGACAGGCGGGAGGCTACACCTTC. This chain connects TRBV29-1 to TRBJ1-2, with 8 bases identical to TRBD1. The CDR3 is 13 amino acids. Trimming cost V 7 bases and J 8 bases; bases outside gene matches: 12. In germline, CDR1 is SQVTM, CDR2 ANQGSEA. The variable domain in full, completed from reference TRBV29-1 and TRBJ1-2, reads SAVISQKPSRDICQRGTSLTIQCQVDSQVTMMFWYRQQPGQSLTLIATANQGSEATYESGFVIDKFPISRPNLTFSTLTVSNMSPEDSSIYLCSADMGQAGGYTFGSGTRLTVV.

The chain couples TRBV30 to TRBJ2-7; D gene unclear. The germline V gene encodes CDR1 GTSNPN and CDR2 SVGIG (reference sequence). This CDR3 is 12 amino acids long. The V end was cut by 8 bases, the J end by 0 bases, with 11 bases between. The CDR3 region is CATDGRSYEQYF. Written as DNA, the CDR3 is TGTGCCACGGACGGGCGCTCCTACGAGCAGTACTTC.

The CDR3 protein is CASSLLAGTDFNTGELFF. As DNA, the CDR3 is TGTGCCAGCAGCTTACTAGCGGGGACCGACTTCAACACCGGGGAGCTGTTTTTT. The V and J genes are TRBV5-6 and TRBJ2-2; 10 bases map to TRBD2. CDR1 is SGHDT and CDR2 is YYEEEE in the germline V gene. CDR3 length: 18 residues. The V segment lost 2 bases and the J segment 2 bases; nucleotides outside the gene matches: 9.

This sequence joins TRBV30 and TRBJ2-7; 11 bases agree with TRBD1. The length of the CDR3 is 14 residues. Trimming cost V 3 bases and J 5 bases; bases outside gene matches: 6. The V gene's germline CDR1 is GTSNPN and CDR2 SVGIG (reference sequence). The CDR3 spells CAWRGQGELDEQYF. The CDR3 DNA sequence: TGTGCCTGGAGGGGACAGGGGGAACTGGACGAGCAGTACTTC.

This clone was picked up one time. The chain has TRBV6-6 and TRBJ1-2; the D gene is possibly TRBD1 (6 bases). The V end lost 4 bases, the J end lost 4 bases, and 13 bases lay between the germline ends. Germline V gene sequence: CDR1 MNHNY, CDR2 SVGAGI (reference sequence). This CDR3 is built from 14 residues. CDR3 residues: CASSSNRAFYGYTF. In DNA, the CDR3 is TGTGCCAGCAGTTCAAACAGGGCTTTCTATGGCTACACCTTC.